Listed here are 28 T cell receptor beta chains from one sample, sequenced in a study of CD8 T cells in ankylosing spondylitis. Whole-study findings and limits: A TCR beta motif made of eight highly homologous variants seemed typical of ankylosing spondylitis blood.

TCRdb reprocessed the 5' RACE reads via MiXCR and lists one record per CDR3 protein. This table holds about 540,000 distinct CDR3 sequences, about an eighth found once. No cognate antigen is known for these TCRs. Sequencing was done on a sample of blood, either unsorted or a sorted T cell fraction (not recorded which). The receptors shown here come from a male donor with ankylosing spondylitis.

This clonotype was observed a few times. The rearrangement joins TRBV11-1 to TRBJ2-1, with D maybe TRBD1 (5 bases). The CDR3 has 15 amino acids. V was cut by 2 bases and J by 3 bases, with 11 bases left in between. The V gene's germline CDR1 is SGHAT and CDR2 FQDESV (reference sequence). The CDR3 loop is CASSLRSGNYNEQFF. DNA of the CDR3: TGTGCCAGCAGCTTAAGGTCAGGGAACTACAATGAGCAGTTCTTC. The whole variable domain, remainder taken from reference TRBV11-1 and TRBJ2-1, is EAEVAQSPRYKITEKSQAVAFWCDPISGHATLYWYRQILGQGPELLVQFQDESVVDDSQLPKDRFSAERLKGVDSTLKIQPAELGDSAMYLCASSLRSGNYNEQFFGPGTRLTVL.

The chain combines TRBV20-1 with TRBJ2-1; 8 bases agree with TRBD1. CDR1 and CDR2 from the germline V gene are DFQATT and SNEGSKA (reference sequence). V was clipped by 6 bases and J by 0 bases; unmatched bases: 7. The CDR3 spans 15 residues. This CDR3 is CSAPTGVGSYNEQFF. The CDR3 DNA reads TGCAGTGCACCGACAGGGGTCGGCTCCTACAATGAGCAGTTCTTC.

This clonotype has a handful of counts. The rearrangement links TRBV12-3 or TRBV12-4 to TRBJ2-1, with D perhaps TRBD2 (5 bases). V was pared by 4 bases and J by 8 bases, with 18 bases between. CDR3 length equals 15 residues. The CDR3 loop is CASSYIGVGRHEQFF. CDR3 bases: TGTGCCAGCAGTTACATCGGGGTAGGGCGCCATGAGCAGTTCTTC.

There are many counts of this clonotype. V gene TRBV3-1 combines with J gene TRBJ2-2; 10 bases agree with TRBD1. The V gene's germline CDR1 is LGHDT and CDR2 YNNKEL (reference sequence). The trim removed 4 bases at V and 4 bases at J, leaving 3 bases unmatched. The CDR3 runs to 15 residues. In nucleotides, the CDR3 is TGTGCCAGCAGCCGACAGGGGGCCGTCACCGGGGAGCTGTTTTTT. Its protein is CASSRQGAVTGELFF.

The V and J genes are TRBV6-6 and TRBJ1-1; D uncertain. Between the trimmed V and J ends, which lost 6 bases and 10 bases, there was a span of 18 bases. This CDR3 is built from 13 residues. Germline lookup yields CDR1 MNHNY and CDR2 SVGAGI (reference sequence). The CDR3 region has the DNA TGTGCCAGCAGCCCAGCTGGTCCTAAAGGAGCTTTCTTT. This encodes CASSPAGPKGAFF.

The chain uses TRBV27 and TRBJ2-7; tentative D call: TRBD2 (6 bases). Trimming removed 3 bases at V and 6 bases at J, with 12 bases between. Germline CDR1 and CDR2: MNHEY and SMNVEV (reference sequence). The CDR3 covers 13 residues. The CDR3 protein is CASSLQLAGEQYF. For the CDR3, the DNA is TGTGCCAGCAGTTTGCAACTAGCTGGCGAGCAGTACTTC.

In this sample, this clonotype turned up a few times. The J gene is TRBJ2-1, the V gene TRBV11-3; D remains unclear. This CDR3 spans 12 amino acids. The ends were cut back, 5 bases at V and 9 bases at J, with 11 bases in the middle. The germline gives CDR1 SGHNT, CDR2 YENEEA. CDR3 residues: CASSLEVSEQFF. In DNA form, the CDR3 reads TGTGCCAGCAGCCTCGAGGTCAGTGAGCAGTTCTTC.

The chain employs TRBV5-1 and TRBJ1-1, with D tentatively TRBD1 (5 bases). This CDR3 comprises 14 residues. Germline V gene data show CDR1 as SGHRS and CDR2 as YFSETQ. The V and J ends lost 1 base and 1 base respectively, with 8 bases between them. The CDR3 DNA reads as TGCGCCAGCAGCTTGCTCACAGGGAACACTGAAGCTTTCTTT. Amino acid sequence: CASSLLTGNTEAFF. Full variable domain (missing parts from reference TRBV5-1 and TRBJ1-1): KAGVTQTPRYLIKTRGQQVTLSCSPISGHRSVSWYQQTPGQGLQFLFEYFSETQRNKGNFPGRFSGRQFSNSRSEMNVSTLELGDSALYLCASSLLTGNTEAFFGQGTRLTVV.

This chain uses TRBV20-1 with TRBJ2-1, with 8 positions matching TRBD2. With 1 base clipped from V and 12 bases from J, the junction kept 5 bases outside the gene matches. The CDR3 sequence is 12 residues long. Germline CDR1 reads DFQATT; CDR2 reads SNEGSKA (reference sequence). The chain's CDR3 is CSARVAAGGQFF. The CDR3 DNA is TGCAGTGCTAGAGTGGCGGCGGGAGGGCAGTTCTTC.

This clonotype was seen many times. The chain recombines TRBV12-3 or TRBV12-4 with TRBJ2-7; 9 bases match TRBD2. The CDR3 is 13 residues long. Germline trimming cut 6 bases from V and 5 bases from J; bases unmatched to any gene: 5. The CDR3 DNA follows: TGTGCCAGCAGGACTAGCGGTGCGGACGAGCAGTACTTC. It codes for CASRTSGADEQYF.

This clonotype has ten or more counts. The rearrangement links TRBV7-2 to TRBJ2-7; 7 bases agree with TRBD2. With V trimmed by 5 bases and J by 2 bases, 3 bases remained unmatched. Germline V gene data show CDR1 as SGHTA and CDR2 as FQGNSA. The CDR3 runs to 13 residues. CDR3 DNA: TGTGCCAGCAGCCGCAGCGGGGCCTACGAGCAGTACGTC. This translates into CASSRSGAYEQYV.

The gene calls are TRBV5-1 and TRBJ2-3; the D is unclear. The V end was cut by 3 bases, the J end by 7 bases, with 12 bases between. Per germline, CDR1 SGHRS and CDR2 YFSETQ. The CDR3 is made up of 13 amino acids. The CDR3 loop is CASSSPTANTQYF. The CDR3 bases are TGCGCCAGCAGCTCCCCCACCGCCAATACGCAGTATTTT.

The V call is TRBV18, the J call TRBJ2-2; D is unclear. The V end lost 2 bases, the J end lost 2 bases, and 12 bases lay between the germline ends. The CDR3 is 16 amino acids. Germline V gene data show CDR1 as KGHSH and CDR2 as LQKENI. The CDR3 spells CASSPIGQFNTGELFF. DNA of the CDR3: TGTGCCAGCTCACCAATCGGCCAGTTCAACACCGGGGAGCTGTTTTTT.

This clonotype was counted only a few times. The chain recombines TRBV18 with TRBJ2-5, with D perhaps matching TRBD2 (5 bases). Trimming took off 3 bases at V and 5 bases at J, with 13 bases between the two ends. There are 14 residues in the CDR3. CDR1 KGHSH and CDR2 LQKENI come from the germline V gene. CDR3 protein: CASSPRRDDETQYF. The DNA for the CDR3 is TGTGCCAGCTCACCCCGACGGGATGACGAGACCCAGTACTTC.

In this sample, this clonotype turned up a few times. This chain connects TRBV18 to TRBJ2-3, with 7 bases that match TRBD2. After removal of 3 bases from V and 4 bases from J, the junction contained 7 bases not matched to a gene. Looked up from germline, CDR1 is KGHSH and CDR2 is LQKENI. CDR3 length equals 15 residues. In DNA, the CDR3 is TGTGCCAGCTCACCCCAACTCCTAGCGGCAGATACGCAGTATTTT. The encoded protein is CASSPQLLAADTQYF.

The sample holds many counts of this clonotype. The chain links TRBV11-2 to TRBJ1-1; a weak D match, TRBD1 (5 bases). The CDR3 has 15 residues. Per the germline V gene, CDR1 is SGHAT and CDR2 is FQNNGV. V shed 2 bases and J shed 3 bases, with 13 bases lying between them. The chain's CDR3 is CASSLSPGRDTEAFF. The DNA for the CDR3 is TGTGCCAGCAGCTTATCCCCGGGGCGCGACACTGAAGCTTTCTTT.

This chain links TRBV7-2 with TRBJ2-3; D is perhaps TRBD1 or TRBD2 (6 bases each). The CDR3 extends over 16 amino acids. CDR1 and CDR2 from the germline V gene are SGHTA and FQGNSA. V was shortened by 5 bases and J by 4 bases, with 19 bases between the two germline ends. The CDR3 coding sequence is TGTGCCAGCAGCATCTCTGGCGGAGGGGGTCCAGATACGCAGTATTTT. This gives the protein CASSISGGGGPDTQYF.

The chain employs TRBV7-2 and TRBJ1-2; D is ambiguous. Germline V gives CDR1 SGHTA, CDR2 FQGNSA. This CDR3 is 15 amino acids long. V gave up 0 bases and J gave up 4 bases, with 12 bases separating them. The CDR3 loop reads CASSLAGGPSYGYTF. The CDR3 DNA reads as TGTGCCAGCAGCTTAGCGGGCGGTCCCAGCTATGGCTACACCTTC.

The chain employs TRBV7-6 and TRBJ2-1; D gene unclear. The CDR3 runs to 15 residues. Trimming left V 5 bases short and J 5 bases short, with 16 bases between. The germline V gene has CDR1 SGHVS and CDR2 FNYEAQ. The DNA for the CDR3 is TGTGCCAGCAGCCACCTAAGAGCGTCAGACAATGAGCAGTTCTTC. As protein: CASSHLRASDNEQFF.

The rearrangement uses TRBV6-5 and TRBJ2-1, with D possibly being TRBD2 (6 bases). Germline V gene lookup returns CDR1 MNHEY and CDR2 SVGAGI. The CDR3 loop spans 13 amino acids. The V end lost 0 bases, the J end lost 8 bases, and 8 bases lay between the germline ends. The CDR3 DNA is TGTGCCAGCAGTTACTCGCGGGGCTATGAGCAGTTCTTC. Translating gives CASSYSRGYEQFF.

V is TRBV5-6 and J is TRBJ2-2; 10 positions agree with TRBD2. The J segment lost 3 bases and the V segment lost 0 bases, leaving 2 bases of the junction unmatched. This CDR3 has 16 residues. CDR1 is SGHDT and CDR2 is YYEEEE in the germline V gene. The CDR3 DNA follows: TGTGCCAGCAGCTTGGAGCTAGCGGGAGACACCGGGGAGCTGTTTTTT. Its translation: CASSLELAGDTGELFF.

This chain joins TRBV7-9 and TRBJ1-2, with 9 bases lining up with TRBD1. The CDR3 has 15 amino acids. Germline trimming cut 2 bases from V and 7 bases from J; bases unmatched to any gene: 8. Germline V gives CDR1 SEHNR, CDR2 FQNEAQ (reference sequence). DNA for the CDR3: TGTGCCAGCAGCTTAACGCTGGGACAGGGTCTTGGCTACACCTTC. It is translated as CASSLTLGQGLGYTF.

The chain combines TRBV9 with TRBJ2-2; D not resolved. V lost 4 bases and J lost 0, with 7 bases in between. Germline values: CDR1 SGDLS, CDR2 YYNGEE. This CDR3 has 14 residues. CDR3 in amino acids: CASSPRTNTGELFF. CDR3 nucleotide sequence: TGTGCCAGCAGCCCCCGTACGAACACCGGGGAGCTGTTTTTT.

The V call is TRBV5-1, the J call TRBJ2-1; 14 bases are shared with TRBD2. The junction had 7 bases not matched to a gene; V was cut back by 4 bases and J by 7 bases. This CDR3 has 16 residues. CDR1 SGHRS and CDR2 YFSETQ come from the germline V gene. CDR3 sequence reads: CASSGRGLAGANEQFF. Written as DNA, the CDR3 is TGCGCCAGCAGCGGGCGGGGACTAGCGGGAGCGAATGAGCAGTTCTTC.

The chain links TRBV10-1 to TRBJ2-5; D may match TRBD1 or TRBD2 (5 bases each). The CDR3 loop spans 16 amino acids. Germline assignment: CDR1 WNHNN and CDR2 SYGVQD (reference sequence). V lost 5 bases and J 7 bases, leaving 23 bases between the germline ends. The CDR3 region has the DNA TGCGCCAGCAGTCAACCCGGGACCGGAATCAAGGGGACCCAGTACTTC. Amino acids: CASSQPGTGIKGTQYF.

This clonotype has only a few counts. CDR3 protein: CASSPSGLKGETQYF. The CDR3, as DNA: TGTGCCAGCAGTCCGAGCGGTCTAAAGGGAGAGACCCAGTACTTC. The chain links TRBV28 to TRBJ2-5; tentatively, D is TRBD2 (5 bases). The germline gives CDR1 MDHEN, CDR2 SYDVKM. Trimming pared 5 bases from V and 4 bases from J, leaving 17 bases between. The CDR3 loop spans 15 amino acids.

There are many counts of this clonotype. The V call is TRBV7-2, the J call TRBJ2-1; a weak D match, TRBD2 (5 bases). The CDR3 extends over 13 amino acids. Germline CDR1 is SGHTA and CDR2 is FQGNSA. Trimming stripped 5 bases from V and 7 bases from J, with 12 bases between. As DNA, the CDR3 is TGTGCCAGCAGCCTCCTGACTAAAAATGAGCAGTTCTTC. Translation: CASSLLTKNEQFF. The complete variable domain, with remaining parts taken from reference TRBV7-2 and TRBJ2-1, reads GAGVSQSPSNKVTEKGKDVELRCDPISGHTALYWYRQSLGQGLEFLIYFQGNSAPDKSGLPSDRFSAERTGGSVSTLTIQRTQQEDSAVYLCASSLLTKNEQFFGPGTRLTVL.

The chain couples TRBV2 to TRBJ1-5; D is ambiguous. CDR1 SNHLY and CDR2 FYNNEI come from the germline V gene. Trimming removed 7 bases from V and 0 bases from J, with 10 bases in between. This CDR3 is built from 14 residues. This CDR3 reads CASKMGNSNQPQHF. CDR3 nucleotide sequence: TGTGCCAGCAAAATGGGTAATAGCAATCAGCCCCAGCATTTT.